This T cell receptor beta chain derives from a study of blood T cell repertoires in COVID-19. Study at large: COVID-19 samples collected from the United States, Italy and Spain covered acute and convalescent phases. From T cells, B-cell-depleted T cells, or PBMCs came the material, which was cDNA or gDNA.

Germline CDR1 LNHDA, CDR2 SQIVND (reference sequence). The CDR3 spans 15 residues. The trim removed 3 bases at V and 5 bases at J, leaving 4 bases unmatched. Original analysis: Cell counts per sample came from amplifying reference gene primers. The method was immunoSEQ multiplex PCR; TCRdb's version includes in-frame clones alone and lacks a portion of them. V and J calls and clone size are as listed in that table; D and trimming were resolved from the DNA. The repertoire holds about 330,000 clones, 86% seen once, with around 1.6% in the top ten. Input material: peripheral blood. The clonotype comes from a woman aged 45 to 65 with acute or convalescent COVID-19. The chain combines TRBV19 with TRBJ2-3; 11 bases fit TRBD2. CDR3 DNA sequence: TGTGCCAGTAGTATTCTAGCGGGAGGACAAGATACGCAGTATTTT. Translation gives CASSILAGGQDTQYF.